This T cell receptor beta chain emerged from a study of cytomegalovirus exposure and HLA in healthy donors (dated by TCRdb to about 2017). Looking at the study overall: An earlier analysis of some 550 of the donors reported about 250 Gb of sequence data and about 100 million unique TCR beta sequences from 150 million to 200 million T cells. Both class I and class II loci were covered by HLA typing, at four-digit resolution. The study combined high-throughput TCR immunosequencing, statistical association of individual TCRs with disease status, and machine learning to predict cytomegalovirus infection status. Of the roughly 390 genotyped donors, 81% were placed in the genetic ancestry cluster associated with self-reported Caucasian donors. A later analysis re-examined previously published TCR beta repertoires from over 500 donors and added high-resolution HLA genotyping to investigate patterns of TCR occurrence. Donor age, sex, ethnicity and CMV serostatus were collected together with the repertoire data. Among about 400 genotyped donors of the cohort, an average of approximately 200,000 unique TCR beta nucleotide sequences was sequenced per donor, of which about 18% were non-productive. The aim of the study was to test whether cataloging public T cell receptors could identify signatures of past pathogen exposure. Four to six DR-DQ haplotypes were handled as single units for association and clustering, since linkage in the cohort was strong. Typing coverage differed by locus: A, B, C, DRB1 and DQB1 were typed in about 629-640 donors, DQA1 in 500 to 550, DPA1 in approximately 610, and DPB1 in just under 490. An earlier analysis of fewer than 750 of the donors used high-throughput TCR beta sequencing to judge whether each TCR beta V gene segment behaved as functional or pseudogenic. Genome-wide SNP genotypes for about 60% of the roughly 670 donors were used in a later genetic analysis, which treated that subset as a discovery cohort. Roughly 300 gigabases of sequencing data and tens of millions of unique TCR sequences made up an early release that covered 500 to 650 HLA-typed donors. Using immunosequencing, the study profiled T cell repertoires from 500 to 800 subjects and related those repertoires to cytomegalovirus serostatus. Every discovery cohort repertoire had been produced on one sequencing platform. Besides the first cohort of 666 subjects, a separate validation cohort made up of 90 to 150 different subjects was used. The later analysis used no new phenotypic data to find candidate immune exposures, relying instead on TCR beta sequences and their occurrence across donors. Results the study describes overall, beyond this receptor: Compared with equally common non-associated chains, HLA-associated TCR beta chains in a later analysis were more clonally expanded and had lower generation probabilities. According to a later analysis, TCR association rates differed among HLA loci, with DRB1 alleles showing the most associated TCRs and HLA-C alleles showing the fewest. In a later analysis, several top co-occurrence clusters were reported to appear linked to parvovirus B19, influenza, CMV and Epstein-Barr virus. Specific HLA alleles were associated with 15,000 to 20,000 TCR beta sequences at a false discovery rate of 0.05 in a later analysis. The classifier was reported to diagnose cytomegalovirus status with high specificity and sensitivity in both the original cohort and the validation cohort. Across donors, most TCR sequences were observed very rarely, whereas some public TCRs were present in many individuals. In a later genetic analysis, fewer N-insertions in productive TCRs were reported among donors in an Asian-associated ancestry cluster than the roughly 700-donor mean. In vitro tests confirmed that a few of the cytomegalovirus-associated TCR beta chains recognize cytomegalovirus antigens. Because HLA typing was unavailable for some donors at each locus, only the typed subset was used in association tests. In an earlier analysis of a few hundred of the donors, most TCR beta V segments were observed in productive rearrangements about 90% or about 30% of the time, broadly matching IMGT annotations. In a later genetic analysis, a missense DCLRE1C variant was associated with V-gene and J-gene trimming of TCR beta chains, and the association was replicated in an independent cohort. A further reported finding was that TCR beta sequences accurately predicted the HLA-A and HLA-B alleles for most subjects in the first cohort. Only TCR beta chains were sequenced in this cohort, and the absence of alpha or paired-chain data limited detectable features. When HLA alleles, especially DR and DQ, strongly co-occurred, attributing TCR associations to individual alleles was difficult. In the study, about 150 TCR beta chains were listed as associated with cytomegalovirus. Because counts were too low, some 17 rarely observed V segments, including chromosome 9 orphons, were left out of the earlier analysis of 500 to 750 of the donors. Most CMV-associated TCR beta chains appeared to be HLA-restricted in a later analysis, and the HLA associations seemed to be driven largely by CMV exposure. Sequencing depth was assumed to be roughly uniform across donors in the presence/absence analyses, though that assumption may not hold. Correlated functional status among segregating V segments might be attributable to linkage disequilibrium, but an unknown experimental factor could not be ruled out. A group of highly shared sequence variants was considered likely to be a technical artifact of the sequencing pipeline. CMV serostatus was the only immune exposure information available for the cohort. According to the authors, the approach could potentially be generalized to other disease states and immunological phenotypes. Some IMGT-functional V segments, including TRBV6-2 and TRBV6-3, could not be told apart with the 87-base-pair reads, so those segments were excluded.

CDR1 is given as MNHNS and CDR2 as SASEGT, both from the germline V gene. Reading from cysteine to phenylalanine, the CDR3 counts 14 amino acids. The only DNA kept is the CDR3, 42 bases in frame from the first base. Trimmed from V: 9 bases; trimmed from J: 1 base; junction bases lacking a gene match: 7. This clone came up a few times. The target of this receptor is not known. No base quality information exists; no much larger clone differs at one position. The cohort consisted of 666 healthy bone marrow donors. All cohort members were sampled while nominally healthy, although unrecorded immune exposures were likely present. The donor tested CMV seronegative and was one of the 352 seronegative cohort members. A peripheral blood sample was provided by each donor, and peripheral blood mononuclear cells were used for TCR beta sequencing. Genomic DNA extraction from the blood cell samples was performed with the Qiagen DNeasy Blood Extraction Kit.

Libraries came from the immunoSEQ multiplex PCR assay. A mixture of 60 forward primers for TCR Vbeta segments and 13 reverse primers for TCR Jbeta segments was used in the multiplex PCR. Amplification of the CDR3 region of rearranged TCR beta genes was performed with a multiplex PCR assay on genomic DNA. On the Illumina HiSeq System, the amplified TCR beta libraries were sequenced as 87-base-pair reads. The paper's data handling went like this. A later analysis tallied roughly 78 million unique TCR beta chains across the approximately 670 repertoires, and approximately 11 million of those chains were shared by two or more donors. Raw reads were error-corrected and collapsed into unique sequences with a nearest-neighbor algorithm that merged closely related sequences to remove PCR and sequencing errors. Alignment of CDR3 sequences to IMGT reference sequences was used to assign V, D and J gene segments. Each retained sequence needed at least a six-nucleotide match to both a V gene segment and a J gene segment. Rearrangements were classified as productive when the CDR3 lacked stop codons and remained in frame with V and J, and all other rearrangements were classified as non-productive. Following IMGT convention, CDR3 was defined as the stretch from the second conserved V-encoded cysteine to the conserved J-encoded phenylalanine. The earlier analysis of about 610 of the donors excluded any sequence lacking an unambiguous match to a single V gene segment. An earlier analysis of a few hundred of the donors called V segments functional above 56.7% productive rearrangements and segregating when the between-donor standard deviation exceeded 5%. To diagnose cytomegalovirus status from the catalog of TCR beta chain sequences, a statistical classification framework was built. V and J gene assignment, in a later analysis, came from comparing TCR nucleotide sequences with IMGT/GENE-DB human TR gene sequences. In a later analysis, CDR3 sequences and most-parsimonious VDJ recombination scenarios were assigned using the TCRdist pipeline. A later analysis defined each TCR beta chain by its CDR3 amino acid sequence plus V-gene family, and excluded reads lacking a unique V-gene family. A later analysis removed roughly 590 highly shared, low-generation-probability nucleotide sequences to deal with suspected cross-contamination and a sequencing artifact. In a later analysis, a clonal expansion index was calculated for each public chain from normalized within-repertoire ranks of inferred template counts. In a later analysis, generation probabilities were computed using a VDJ recombination model fitted to out-of-frame rearrangements, and the results were checked against IGoR. In a later analysis, hypergeometric tests were used to score TCR-TCR, TCR-HLA and TCR-CMV co-occurrence, with a repertoire-size bias correction applied to TCR pairs. False discovery rates were estimated in a later analysis by permuting HLA or CMV assignments 20 times. A later analysis grouped co-occurring TCRs with DBSCAN, adding TCRdist sequence similarity when clustering within HLA-allele-positive subsets. Co-occurrence clustering excluded repertoires with fewer than 30,000 or more than 120,000 public chains, plus five with anomalous nucleotide sharing. The table comes from immuneACCESS by way of TCRdb, which keeps in-frame sequences with V and J called. Part of the clones is missing from these tables; in studies checked, under half for an unresolved V gene and the rest for unknown reasons. The V and J calls and clone size are taken from that table; D and trimming were inferred from the DNA. The sample yields about 120,000 clones; around 61% were counted once. Of the sample, roughly 2.2% is held by the ten largest clones.

The sequencing sample was made of PBMCs. The receptor comes from a woman between 25 and 40 years old in good health and CMV-seronegative. The sequence links TRBV6-1 to TRBJ2-3; 7 central bases correspond to TRBD1. The encoded CDR3 is CASTGTVRTDTQYF. The sequenced DNA is TGTGCCAGTACCGGGACAGTTCGCACAGATACGCAGTATTTT.